The rows below give T cell receptor beta chains drawn from one sample of a study of blood T cells in healthy people across ages. TCRdb fed the 5' RACE reads into MiXCR, producing one record per CDR3 protein. The sample contains fewer than 700,000 distinct CDR3 sequences, about 45% of which appear only once. The sequenced sample consisted of blood. The receptors originated from a man older than 75 in good health. The CDR3 runs from the conserved cysteine through the conserved F or W. D genes are given only for firm matches. Not all rows give a size; the values are once, few, many and, for expanded clones, a class.

d_call	clone_size	j_call	v_call	cdr3_aa	cdr3_nt
TRBD2	NA	TRBJ2-5	TRBV11-1	CASRKASGEQETQYF	TGTGCCAGCAGAAAGGCTAGCGGGGAGCAAGAGACCCAGTACTTC
NA	few	TRBJ1-1	TRBV29-1	CSVVQGTEAFF	TGCAGCGTCGTACAGGGCACTGAAGCTTTCTTT
NA	NA	TRBJ2-6	TRBV6-6	CASAGGGRTGASVLTF	TGTGCCAGCGCGGGTGGGGGACGCACTGGGGCCAGCGTCCTGACTTTC
TRBD2	once	TRBJ2-7	TRBV29-1	CSARLAGAYNEQYF	TGCAGCGCCCGACTAGCGGGGGCCTACAATGAGCAGTACTTC
TRBD1	NA	TRBJ1-6	TRBV9	CASASDKGQGSYNSPLHF	TGTGCCAGCGCGTCAGACAAGGGACAGGGCTCCTATAATTCACCCCTCCACTTT
NA	NA	TRBJ1-2	TRBV7-2	CASSLTSTTGNYGYTF	TGTGCCAGCAGCTTAACGTCCACGACAGGAAACTATGGCTACACCTTC
TRBD2	NA	TRBJ2-7	TRBV7-2	CASSPPSGRGEQYF	TGTGCCAGCAGCCCCCCTAGCGGGAGAGGCGAGCAGTACTTC
NA	NA	TRBJ2-7	TRBV27	CASRPLGSVEQYF	TGTGCCAGTAGGCCGTTGGGGTCAGTCGAGCAGTACTTC
NA	NA	TRBJ2-6	TRBV6-2/TRBV6-3	CASRARTSLSGANVLTF	TGTGCCAGCAGAGCTAGGACATCCCTCTCTGGGGCCAACGTCCTGACTTTC
NA	many	TRBJ2-7	TRBV9	CASSVDGRSYEQYF	TGTGCCAGCAGCGTAGATGGCCGGAGCTACGAGCAGTACTTC
TRBD2	few	TRBJ2-3	TRBV3-1	CASSPGLVRTDTQYF	TGTGCCAGCAGCCCCGGACTAGTTCGCACAGATACGCAGTATTTT
NA	NA	TRBJ2-3	TRBV5-6	CASSLTEADTQYF	TGTGCCAGCAGCTTGACGGAAGCAGATACGCAGTATTTT
TRBD2	few	TRBJ2-1	TRBV2	CASSELAGGPYNEQFF	TGTGCCAGCAGTGAGCTAGCGGGAGGCCCCTACAATGAGCAGTTCTTC
NA	NA	TRBJ1-2	TRBV5-1	CASSFGDSANYGYTF	TGCGCCAGCAGCTTTGGAGACAGCGCTAACTATGGCTACACCTTC
NA	NA	TRBJ2-7	TRBV7-2	CASSKVLYEQYF	TGTGCCAGCAGCAAAGTGCTCTACGAGCAGTACTTC
TRBD1	once	TRBJ2-6	TRBV28	CASGSTGVGANVLTF	TGTGCCAGCGGAAGCACAGGGGTTGGGGCCAACGTCCTGACTTTC
TRBD2	NA	TRBJ2-7	TRBV7-9	CASSPRTSGLNSYNEQYF	TGTGCCAGCAGCCCGAGGACTAGCGGTCTTAACTCCTACAATGAGCAGTACTTC
NA	NA	TRBJ2-4	TRBV6-5	CTSSGSAGAKNIQYF	TGTACCAGCAGTGGCTCGGCGGGGGCCAAAAACATTCAGTACTTC
TRBD1	NA	TRBJ2-7	TRBV14	CASSLPSSRTGLGEQYF	TGTGCCAGCAGCCTTCCCTCCTCCCGGACAGGTCTGGGGGAGCAGTACTTC
NA	NA	TRBJ2-3	TRBV2	CASTGTADTQYF	TGTGCCAGCACTGGTACCGCAGATACGCAGTATTTT
TRBD1	NA	TRBJ2-1	TRBV6-2/TRBV6-3	CASRDREYNEQFF	TGTGCCAGCCGGGACAGGGAGTACAATGAGCAGTTCTTC
TRBD2	NA	TRBJ2-2	TRBV27	CASSFSGSVNTGELFF	TGTGCCAGCAGTTTTAGCGGGAGCGTAAACACCGGGGAGCTGTTTTTT
NA	NA	TRBJ2-3	TRBV5-1	CASSPGGGRSTDTQYF	TGCGCCAGCAGCCCTGGAGGAGGACGGAGCACAGATACGCAGTATTTT
TRBD1	few	TRBJ1-2	TRBV6-6	CASSGGTENYGYTF	TGTGCCAGCAGTGGGGGGACAGAAAACTATGGCTACACCTTC
TRBD1	NA	TRBJ2-1	TRBV5-5	CASSPSYGQGGEQFF	TGTGCCAGCAGCCCCTCTTATGGACAGGGAGGTGAGCAGTTCTTC
TRBD2	NA	TRBJ2-3	TRBV9	CASSPLAVTDTQYF	TGTGCCAGTAGCCCACTAGCGGTCACAGATACGCAGTATTTT
NA	NA	TRBJ2-7	TRBV24-1	CATSATGYEQYF	TGTGCCACCAGTGCGACCGGCTACGAGCAGTACTTC
TRBD1	NA	TRBJ2-5	TRBV5-5	CASSLRGQLQETQYF	TGTGCCAGCAGCCTGAGGGGACAGTTACAAGAGACCCAGTACTTC
TRBD1	few	TRBJ2-1	TRBV7-2	CASSTPSNRGRYVREQFF	TGTGCCAGCAGCACCCCTTCGAACAGGGGGCGGTACGTCAGGGAGCAGTTCTTC
TRBD2	NA	TRBJ2-7	TRBV5-1	CASSPLSPGLAGAPSYEQYF	TGCGCCAGCAGCCCATTGTCCCCGGGACTAGCGGGGGCCCCCTCCTACGAGCAGTACTTC